The rows below give T cell receptor beta chains drawn from one sample of a study of cytomegalovirus exposure and HLA in healthy donors. Clones were read by immunoSEQ multiplex PCR, and TCRdb kept only the in-frame ones, dropping some. The sample lists around 150,000 clones, about three quarters occurring once. The sample comprised PBMCs. These receptors came from a young woman in good health and CMV-seronegative. Each CDR3 is given with its conserved first and last residue. Each record gives: V gene, D gene, J gene, clone size, CDR3 protein, CDR3 DNA. D genes are given only for firm matches. Clone size appears in some rows only: once, few, many, or a class for an expanded clone.

v_gene: TRBV29-1
d_gene: NA
j_gene: TRBJ1-2
abundance: NA
CDR3aa: CSVGLEGYTF
CDR3nt: TGCAGCGTTGGGTTGGAGGGCTACACCTTC

v_gene: TRBV28
d_gene: NA
j_gene: TRBJ1-1
abundance: once
CDR3aa: CASILREGRAGMNTEAFF
CDR3nt: TGTGCCAGCATTCTGCGGGAGGGGCGCGCGGGAATGAACACTGAAGCTTTCTTT

v_gene: TRBV5-4
d_gene: TRBD2
j_gene: TRBJ2-3
abundance: NA
CDR3aa: CASSLRTSGGQDTQYF
CDR3nt: TGTGCCAGCAGCTTGAGGACTAGCGGGGGGCAAGATACGCAGTATTTT

v_gene: TRBV27
d_gene: TRBD1
j_gene: TRBJ2-7
abundance: few
CDR3aa: CASSAQGQGSRPTYEQYF
CDR3nt: TGTGCCAGCAGTGCCCAGGGACAGGGGAGTAGACCAACCTACGAGCAGTACTTC

v_gene: TRBV1
d_gene: NA
j_gene: TRBJ2-5
abundance: NA
CDR3aa: CTSSQDERGAQQETQYF
CDR3nt: TGCACCAGCAGCCAAGATGAGCGGGGGGCTCAACAAGAGACCCAGTACTTC

v_gene: TRBV5-5
d_gene: NA
j_gene: TRBJ1-1
abundance: NA
CDR3aa: CASSSVEANTEAFF
CDR3nt: TGTGCCAGCAGCTCGGTTGAAGCGAACACTGAAGCTTTCTTT

v_gene: TRBV30
d_gene: NA
j_gene: TRBJ1-2
abundance: NA
CDR3aa: CAWRFVQLAGYTF
CDR3nt: TGTGCCTGGAGGTTTGTACAGCTCGCTGGCTACACCTTC

v_gene: TRBV5-1
d_gene: NA
j_gene: TRBJ2-7
abundance: NA
CDR3aa: CASSLDTGDEQYF
CDR3nt: TGCGCCAGCAGCTTGGATACGGGGGACGAGCAGTACTTC

v_gene: TRBV18
d_gene: TRBD1
j_gene: TRBJ2-5
abundance: NA
CDR3aa: CASSPGTGGETQYF
CDR3nt: TGTGCCAGCTCACCCGGGACAGGGGGAGAGACCCAGTACTTC

v_gene: TRBV7-2
d_gene: NA
j_gene: TRBJ1-1
abundance: NA
CDR3aa: CASSSGLNTEAFF
CDR3nt: TGTGCCAGCAGCTCCGGTTTGAACACTGAAGCTTTCTTT

v_gene: TRBV29-1
d_gene: NA
j_gene: TRBJ1-1
abundance: few
CDR3aa: CSVDRQMNTEAFF
CDR3nt: TGCAGCGTTGATAGACAGATGAACACTGAAGCTTTCTTT

v_gene: TRBV2
d_gene: NA
j_gene: TRBJ1-1
abundance: NA
CDR3aa: CASSEQGTTEAFF
CDR3nt: TGTGCCAGCAGTGAACAGGGGACCACTGAAGCTTTCTTT

v_gene: TRBV5-6
d_gene: TRBD1
j_gene: TRBJ2-7
abundance: NA
CDR3aa: CASSLGQGPSDF
CDR3nt: TGTGCCAGCAGCCTGGGACAGGGACCCTCGGACTTC

v_gene: TRBV15
d_gene: NA
j_gene: TRBJ2-7
abundance: NA
CDR3aa: CATSRGGQSSYEQYF
CDR3nt: TGTGCCACCAGCAGAGGCGGACAGAGCTCCTACGAGCAGTACTTC

v_gene: TRBV9
d_gene: NA
j_gene: TRBJ1-2
abundance: once
CDR3aa: CASSPRGGAYGYTF
CDR3nt: TGTGCCAGCAGCCCGCGGGGAGGGGCTTATGGCTACACCTTC

v_gene: TRBV13
d_gene: TRBD1
j_gene: TRBJ1-3
abundance: NA
CDR3aa: CASSRTGSGNTIYF
CDR3nt: TGTGCCAGCAGCCGGACAGGCTCTGGAAACACCATATATTTT

v_gene: TRBV6-6
d_gene: TRBD1
j_gene: TRBJ1-5
abundance: NA
CDR3aa: CASSDRGSNQPQHF
CDR3nt: TGTGCCAGCAGTGACAGGGGGAGCAATCAGCCCCAGCATTTT

v_gene: TRBV27
d_gene: TRBD2
j_gene: TRBJ2-2
abundance: NA
CDR3aa: CASTPRPGLISGELFF
CDR3nt: TGTGCCAGCACCCCGAGACCGGGACTAATATCCGGGGAGCTGTTTTTT

v_gene: TRBV9
d_gene: TRBD2
j_gene: TRBJ2-3
abundance: once
CDR3aa: CASSRYRGRGVGDTQYF
CDR3nt: TGTGCCAGCAGCCGCTACAGAGGGCGGGGGGTTGGAGATACGCAGTATTTT

v_gene: TRBV28
d_gene: TRBD1
j_gene: TRBJ1-1
abundance: once
CDR3aa: CASSPRGTEAFF
CDR3nt: TGTGCCAGCAGCCCCAGGGGGACTGAAGCTTTCTTT

v_gene: TRBV6-1
d_gene: TRBD1
j_gene: TRBJ2-1
abundance: NA
CDR3aa: CASSRDRVDEQFF
CDR3nt: TGTGCCAGCTCCCGGGACAGGGTCGATGAGCAGTTCTTC

v_gene: TRBV6-5
d_gene: NA
j_gene: TRBJ2-5
abundance: NA
CDR3aa: CASSYHEGPGETQYF
CDR3nt: TGTGCCAGCAGTTACCACGAGGGCCCCGGAGAGACCCAGTACTTC

v_gene: TRBV18
d_gene: TRBD1
j_gene: TRBJ1-1
abundance: NA
CDR3aa: CASSGDSYTEAFF
CDR3nt: TGTGCCAGCTCAGGGGACAGCTACACTGAAGCTTTCTTT

v_gene: TRBV10-3
d_gene: TRBD1
j_gene: TRBJ2-7
abundance: NA
CDR3aa: CAITPGQGDEQYF
CDR3nt: TGTGCCATCACCCCGGGACAGGGCGACGAGCAGTACTTC

v_gene: TRBV30
d_gene: NA
j_gene: TRBJ1-2
abundance: few
CDR3aa: CAWSVRQRDGYTF
CDR3nt: TGTGCCTGGAGTGTACGTCAGAGGGATGGCTACACCTTC

v_gene: TRBV28
d_gene: NA
j_gene: TRBJ2-6
abundance: NA
CDR3aa: CASGQLLNQGANVLTF
CDR3nt: TGTGCCAGCGGACAACTCTTAAACCAGGGGGCCAACGTCCTGACTTTC

v_gene: TRBV2
d_gene: NA
j_gene: TRBJ1-3
abundance: NA
CDR3aa: CASSELLSGNTIYF
CDR3nt: TGTGCCAGCAGTGAATTACTCTCTGGAAACACCATATATTTT

v_gene: TRBV18
d_gene: NA
j_gene: TRBJ2-3
abundance: NA
CDR3aa: CASSSTSTDTQYF
CDR3nt: TGTGCCAGCTCATCGACTAGCACAGATACGCAGTATTTT

v_gene: TRBV19
d_gene: TRBD2
j_gene: TRBJ2-1
abundance: few
CDR3aa: CASSRFGTSGGYEQFF
CDR3nt: TGTGCCAGTAGTAGATTTGGGACTAGCGGGGGGTATGAGCAGTTCTTC

v_gene: TRBV2
d_gene: NA
j_gene: TRBJ1-5
abundance: NA
CDR3aa: CASSQGWGQPQHF
CDR3nt: TGTGCCAGCAGCCAGGGGTGGGGTCAGCCCCAGCATTTT

v_gene: TRBV9
d_gene: NA
j_gene: TRBJ2-1
abundance: NA
CDR3aa: CASSPGTLLGQFF
CDR3nt: TGTGCCAGCAGCCCCGGGACTCTACTCGGGCAGTTCTTC

v_gene: TRBV2
d_gene: NA
j_gene: TRBJ2-7
abundance: NA
CDR3aa: CASSEKGTWLYEQYF
CDR3nt: TGTGCCAGCAGTGAGAAGGGGACTTGGTTATACGAGCAGTACTTC

v_gene: TRBV9
d_gene: NA
j_gene: TRBJ2-4
abundance: NA
CDR3aa: CASILRPILAKNIQYF
CDR3nt: TGTGCCAGCATCCTTCGCCCCATACTAGCCAAAAACATTCAGTACTTC